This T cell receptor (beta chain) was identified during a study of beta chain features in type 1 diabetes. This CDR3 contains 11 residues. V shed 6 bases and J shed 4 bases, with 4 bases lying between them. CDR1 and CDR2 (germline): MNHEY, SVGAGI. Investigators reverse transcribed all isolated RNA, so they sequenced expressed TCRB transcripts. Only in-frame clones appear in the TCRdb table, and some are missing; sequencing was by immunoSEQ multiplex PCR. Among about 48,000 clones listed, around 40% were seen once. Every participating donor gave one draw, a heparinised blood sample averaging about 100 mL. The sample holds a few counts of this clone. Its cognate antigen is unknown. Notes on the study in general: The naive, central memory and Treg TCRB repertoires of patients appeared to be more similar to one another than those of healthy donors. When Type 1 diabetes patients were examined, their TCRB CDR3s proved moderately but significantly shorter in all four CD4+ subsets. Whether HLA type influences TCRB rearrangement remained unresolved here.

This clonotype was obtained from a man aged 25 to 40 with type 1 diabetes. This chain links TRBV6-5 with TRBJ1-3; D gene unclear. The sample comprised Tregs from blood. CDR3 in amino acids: CASREGNTIYF. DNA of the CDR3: TGTGCCAGCAGGGAGGGAAACACCATATATTTT.